The 27 T cell receptor beta chains listed next were all sequenced from one sample in a study of T cell responses to AZD1222 COVID-19 vaccine. Using immunoSEQ multiplex PCR, the repertoire was profiled, and TCRdb retains in-frame clones only, with some absent. Here the sample spans 140,000 to 150,000 clones, about 89% being singletons. The specimen was peripheral blood, collected on day 0 of MenACWY control vaccination. Source of these receptors: an adult in good health.

V usage is TRBV18 and J usage is TRBJ1-1; 7 bases agree with TRBD1. CDR3 length: 14 amino acids. Germline V CDR1 and CDR2: KGHSH, LQKENI. After removal of 3 bases from V and 3 bases from J, the junction contained 4 bases not matched to a gene. In DNA, the CDR3 is TGTGCCAGCTCACCGGAGGGACAGTACACTGAAGCTTTCTTT. Protein: CASSPEGQYTEAFF.

There are a few counts of this clone. The rearrangement uses TRBV5-1 and TRBJ2-1, with a possible D match to TRBD2 (6 bases). The CDR3 covers 14 residues. In germline, CDR1 is SGHRS, CDR2 YFSETQ. Trimming removed 4 bases at V and 0 bases at J, with 8 bases between. The CDR3 DNA sequence: TGCGCCAGCAGCATCGGGGGCTCCTACAATGAGCAGTTCTTC. Its translation is CASSIGGSYNEQFF.

The chain carries TRBV7-2 and TRBJ1-3; 8 bases match TRBD1. Trimming cost V 3 bases and J 2 bases; bases outside gene matches: 0. The CDR3 has 14 residues. CDR1 is SGHTA and CDR2 is FQGNSA in the germline V gene. Here the CDR3 DNA reads TGTGCCAGCAGCTTGACAGGGGCTGGAAACACCATATATTTT. It encodes CASSLTGAGNTIYF.

The chain recombines TRBV7-2 with TRBJ2-5; 8 bases align to TRBD2. In germline, CDR1 is SGHTA, CDR2 FQGNSA. The CDR3 totals 15 residues. V was clipped by 2 bases and J by 1 base; unmatched bases: 3. The CDR3 DNA sequence: TGTGCCAGCAGCTTAATAGCGGGATTCCAAGAGACCCAGTACTTC. Amino acid sequence: CASSLIAGFQETQYF.

The V gene is TRBV3-1 (or the pseudogene TRBV3-2), the J gene TRBJ1-1; D is possibly TRBD1 (5 bases). The germline gives CDR1 LGHDT, CDR2 YNNKEL (reference sequence). Trimming left V 4 bases short and J 6 bases short, with 9 bases between. The CDR3 runs 12 residues. CDR3 protein: CASSLSGAEAFF. In DNA form, the CDR3 reads TGTGCCAGCAGCCTCTCGGGGGCTGAAGCTTTCTTT.

CDR3 nucleotides: TGTGCCACCTCGGACAGACTCTACGAGCAGTACTTC. It specifies CATSDRLYEQYF. The chain uses TRBV10-3 and TRBJ2-7; D perhaps matches TRBD1 (6 bases). The V gene lost 10 bases and the J gene lost 3 bases, with 13 bases spanning the gap. Germline values: CDR1 ENHRY, CDR2 SYGVKD. The CDR3 is 12 amino acids.

The chain joins TRBV28 to TRBJ1-5; TRBD1 might be the D (5 bases). The length of the CDR3 is 14 residues. Germline V CDR1 and CDR2: MDHEN, SYDVKM. Trimming pared 8 bases from V and 5 bases from J, leaving 16 bases between. Written as DNA, the CDR3 is TGTGCCAGCCTCTTCTTAGGGACGGATCAGCCCCAGCATTTT. Its protein product is CASLFLGTDQPQHF.

The rearrangement links TRBV27 to TRBJ1-3; maybe TRBD1 (5 bases). The length of the CDR3 is 14 residues. Germline V gene sequence: CDR1 MNHEY, CDR2 SMNVEV (reference sequence). Trimming took 5 bases from V and 3 from J, leaving 11 bases between them. CDR3 in DNA: TGTGCCAGCAGTGCCGGGACGGTTGGAAACACCATATATTTT. Translated, it gives CASSAGTVGNTIYF.

This clone was observed once. The chain employs TRBV27 and TRBJ2-7; D assignment may be TRBD1 or TRBD2 (5 bases each). V lost 1 base to trimming and J lost 5 bases, with 12 bases between them. The CDR3 sequence is 14 residues long. The germline V gene has CDR1 MNHEY and CDR2 SMNVEV (reference sequence). For the CDR3, the DNA is TGTGCCAGCAGTTTATGGCCAGGGAGCGACGAGCAGTACTTC. It yields the protein CASSLWPGSDEQYF.

V is TRBV5-4 and J is TRBJ2-7, with 14 bases aligning to TRBD2. The V segment lost 4 bases and the J segment 6 bases; nucleotides outside the gene matches: 6. This CDR3 comprises 15 residues. Germline V CDR1 and CDR2: SGHNT, YYREEE (reference sequence). CDR3 nucleotides: TGTGCCAGCAGCGCGGGGACTAGCGGGAGACTCGAGCAGTACTTC. Protein sequence: CASSAGTSGRLEQYF.

V usage is TRBV6-1 and J usage is TRBJ1-3; 7 bases align to TRBD1. Unmatched junction bases numbered 0, after V lost 1 base and J lost 0 bases. The germline V gene has CDR1 MNHNS and CDR2 SASEGT. The CDR3 contains 15 residues. As DNA, the CDR3 is TGTGCCAGCAGTGAAGACAGGGGCTCTGGAAACACCATATATTTT. Protein sequence: CASSEDRGSGNTIYF.

J is TRBJ1-1 and V is TRBV2; D is perhaps TRBD1 (6 bases). The CDR3 has 15 residues. Germline V gene lookup returns CDR1 SNHLY and CDR2 FYNNEI. The V end was cut by 9 bases, the J end by 0 bases, with 17 bases between. The CDR3 sequence: CASTWEGGMNTEAFF. The CDR3 DNA sequence: TGTGCCAGTACATGGGAGGGGGGAATGAACACTGAAGCTTTCTTT.

The rearrangement links TRBV5-1 to TRBJ1-4; TRBD1 matches at 8 bases. The CDR3 sequence is 16 residues long. Germline V lookup: CDR1 SGHRS, CDR2 YFSETQ. Trimming removed 0 bases from V and 8 bases from J; junction bases left unmatched: 9. Written as DNA, the CDR3 is TGCGCCAGCAGCTTGGCGGGCAGGGGGCAAGGAGAAAAACTGTTTTTT. This encodes CASSLAGRGQGEKLFF.

The chain couples TRBV27 to TRBJ2-6; D uncertain. The germline V and J ends were trimmed by 4 bases and 0 bases, with 1 base remaining between them. The CDR3 contains 13 residues. Germline CDR1 MNHEY, CDR2 SMNVEV (reference sequence). CDR3 region: CASSSSGANVLTF. The CDR3 DNA reads as TGTGCCAGCAGTTCCTCTGGGGCCAACGTCCTGACTTTC.

This chain connects TRBV19 to TRBJ2-6; D is unclear. Trimming took off 10 bases at V and 4 bases at J, with 14 bases between the two ends. The V gene's germline CDR1 is LNHDA and CDR2 SQIVND (reference sequence). CDR3 size: 14 residues. The CDR3 here is CATHDIGGANVLTF. The CDR3 DNA follows: TGTGCCACTCACGACATAGGGGGGGCCAACGTCCTGACTTTC. The full variable domain, its missing parts supplied by reference TRBV19 and TRBJ2-6, is DGGITQSPKYLFRKEGQNVTLSCEQNLNHDAMYWYRQDPGQGLRLIYYSQIVNDFQKGDIAEGYSVSREKKESFPLTVTSAQKNPTAFYLCATHDIGGANVLTFGAGSRLTVL.

The J gene is TRBJ2-3, the V gene TRBV11-2; 9 positions agree with TRBD2. The germline V gene encodes CDR1 SGHAT and CDR2 FQNNGV. J lost 2 bases, V lost 1 base, and 4 bases had no gene match. CDR3 length equals 16 residues. The CDR3 reads CASSLVAGAPTDTQYF. The CDR3 region has the DNA TGTGCCAGCAGCTTAGTAGCGGGAGCACCCACAGATACGCAGTATTTT.

V usage is TRBV7-8 and J usage is TRBJ2-1, with D unresolved. The CDR3 runs 16 residues. The V and J ends lost 1 base and 0 bases respectively, with 10 bases between them. CDR1 is SGHVS, CDR2 FQNEAQ, per germline. The CDR3 sequence is CASSLDQVSSYNEQFF. CDR3 in DNA: TGTGCCAGCAGCTTAGATCAGGTTAGCTCCTACAATGAGCAGTTCTTC. The variable domain in full, with the rest retrieved from reference TRBV7-8 and TRBJ2-1, is GAGVSQSPRYKVAKRGQDVALRCDPISGHVSLFWYQQALGQGPEFLTYFQNEAQLDKSGLPSDRFFAERPEGSVSTLKIQRTQQEDSAVYLCASSLDQVSSYNEQFFGPGTRLTVL.

The gene calls are TRBV24-1 and TRBJ2-1; 8 positions agree with TRBD2. This CDR3 is 17 amino acids long. Germline CDR1 and CDR2: KGHDR and SFDVKD. Trimming at V came to 2 bases and at J to 4 bases, leaving 9 bases not matched to a gene. In nucleotides, the CDR3 is TGTGCCACCAGTGATTCGGGTGGTAGCGGGGTATACAATGAGCAGTTCTTC. Translated, it gives CATSDSGGSGVYNEQFF.

This chain links TRBV7-9 with TRBJ1-5; D unresolved. V was pared by 1 base and J by 1 base, with 11 bases between. The V gene's germline CDR1 is SEHNR and CDR2 FQNEAQ (reference sequence). The CDR3 has 16 residues. CDR3 sequence reads: CASSLERGGSNQPQHF. In DNA form, the CDR3 reads TGTGCCAGCAGCTTAGAACGAGGAGGAAGCAATCAGCCCCAGCATTTT.

This clone was counted only a few times. The chain couples TRBV28 to TRBJ1-5; D unresolved. CDR1 MDHEN and CDR2 SYDVKM come from the germline V gene. The germline V and J ends were trimmed by 5 bases and 3 bases, with 14 bases remaining between them. The CDR3 is 15 amino acids. CDR3 sequence: CASSTSIRDNQPQHF. Written as DNA, the CDR3 is TGTGCCAGCAGTACCTCAATACGCGACAATCAGCCCCAGCATTTT.

The rearrangement uses TRBV7-9 and TRBJ2-2, with D unresolved. CDR1 is SEHNR, CDR2 FQNEAQ, per germline (reference sequence). V lost 5 bases, J lost 5 bases, and 3 bases lay in between. The CDR3 runs 11 residues. This CDR3 reads CASSLTGELFF. The CDR3 DNA reads as TGTGCCAGCAGCCTGACCGGGGAGCTGTTTTTT.

The V and J genes are TRBV19 and TRBJ2-2, with TRBD1 identical over 9 bases. CDR3 length: 15 residues. With 7 bases clipped from V and 2 bases from J, the junction kept 5 bases outside the gene matches. Per germline, CDR1 LNHDA and CDR2 SQIVND (reference sequence). CDR3 bases: TGTGCCAGTAAGAGGACAGGGGTTAACACCGGGGAGCTGTTTTTT. This gives the protein CASKRTGVNTGELFF.

The chain employs TRBV7-2 and TRBJ2-3; the D gene is possibly TRBD2 (5 bases). Germline values: CDR1 SGHTA, CDR2 FQGNSA. CDR3 length: 15 residues. Trimming pared 8 bases from V and 0 bases from J, leaving 15 bases between. This chain's CDR3 is CASRYQAASTDTQYF. In nucleotides, the CDR3 is TGTGCCAGCCGCTACCAAGCGGCTAGCACAGATACGCAGTATTTT.

The V call is TRBV7-2, the J call TRBJ2-7; D not certain. The CDR3 is 12 amino acids. The ends were cut back, 4 bases at V and 7 bases at J, with 11 bases in the middle. CDR1 and CDR2 (germline): SGHTA, FQGNSA. The CDR3 spells CASSSQAREQYF. The CDR3, as DNA: TGTGCCAGCAGCTCGCAGGCTCGGGAGCAGTACTTC.

This chain connects TRBV30 to TRBJ2-1; D gene ambiguous. Trimming left V 4 bases short and J 0 bases short, with 10 bases between. CDR1 and CDR2 from the germline V gene are GTSNPN and SVGIG (reference sequence). This CDR3 comprises 14 residues. CDR3 DNA sequence: TGTGCCTGGACGAGGCAGAGCTCCTACAATGAGCAGTTCTTC. Translation: CAWTRQSSYNEQFF. Complete variable domain (other parts from reference TRBV30 and TRBJ2-1): SQTIHQWPATLVQPVGSPLSLECTVEGTSNPNLYWYRQAAGRGLQLLFYSVGIGQISSEVPQNLSASRPQDRQFILSSKKLLLSDSGFYLCAWTRQSSYNEQFFGPGTRLTVL.

The V and J genes are TRBV12-5 and TRBJ1-2; 10 bases align to TRBD1. The germline V gene encodes CDR1 LGHNT and CDR2 FRNRAP. V shed 5 bases and J 7 bases; nucleotides not matched to a gene: 16. The length of the CDR3 is 17 residues. CDR3 in DNA: TGTGCTAGTGGTCTAACGTGGTGGACAGGGGGGAGTAGTGGCTACACCTTC. Its translation: CASGLTWWTGGSSGYTF.

CDR3 amino acids: CASSGRGTEAFF. As DNA, the CDR3 is TGTGCCAGCAGCGGCCGGGGCACTGAAGCTTTCTTT. This chain connects TRBV11-2 to TRBJ1-1; D gene uncertain. V gave up 5 bases and J gave up 4 bases, with 8 bases separating them. Germline V gives CDR1 SGHAT, CDR2 FQNNGV. There are 12 residues in the CDR3. Complete variable domain (other parts from reference TRBV11-2 and TRBJ1-1): EAGVAQSPRYKIIEKRQSVAFWCNPISGHATLYWYQQILGQGPKLLIQFQNNGVVDDSQLPKDRFSAERLKGVDSTLKIQPAKLEDSAVYLCASSGRGTEAFFGQGTRLTVV.